Reported below is one TCR beta chain. Sequenced by immunoSEQ multiplex PCR; TCRdb stores in-frame clones only, minus some. The data show roughly 15,000 clones, with 85% to 90% seen just once and about 1.2% held by the top ten. Trimming removed 0 bases at V and 0 bases at J, with 9 bases between. Germline V gene lookup returns CDR1 LGHNA and CDR2 YNFKEQ. The CDR3 has 16 amino acids. These data are taken from a study of T cells in localized non-small cell lung cancer. The sample was peripheral blood mononuclear cells, taken before any cancer treatment. The TCR comes from a woman aged 35 to 70 with stage III lung adenocarcinoma. The chain recombines TRBV4-2 with TRBJ2-1; D perhaps matches TRBD1 (5 bases). CDR3 amino acids: CASSQDGQGSYNEQFF. CDR3 DNA: TGTGCCAGCAGCCAAGATGGGCAGGGCTCCTACAATGAGCAGTTCTTC.